The 9 T cell receptor beta chains presented below share a single source sample, sequenced in a study of cytomegalovirus exposure and HLA in healthy donors. The PCR had 60 Vbeta and 13 Jbeta primers. Only in-frame clones appear in the TCRdb table, and some are missing; sequencing was by immunoSEQ multiplex PCR. Among over 85,000 clones listed, approximately 7.1% were seen once. The specimen was PBMCs. These receptors originate from a man aged 50-60 years in good health and CMV-seronegative.

The V call is TRBV7-2, the J call TRBJ1-5; the D is unclear. Germline-derived CDR1 and CDR2 are SGHTA and FQGNSA. With 2 bases removed from V and 1 base from J, the gap between germline ends came to 3 bases. This CDR3 spans 13 amino acids. CDR3 sequence: CASSLSSNQPQHF. DNA of the CDR3: TGTGCCAGCAGCTTAAGCAGCAATCAGCCCCAGCATTTT.

The chain has TRBV5-1 and TRBJ2-6; D gene ambiguous. Looked up from germline, CDR1 is SGHRS and CDR2 is YFSETQ. The CDR3 spans 18 residues. V lost 0 bases, J lost 0 bases, and 13 bases lay in between. The CDR3 DNA follows: TGCGCCAGCAGCTTGGGCACTACTGGTCTCTCTGGGGCCAACGTCCTGACTTTC. Residues: CASSLGTTGLSGANVLTF.

The DNA for the CDR3 is TGTGCCAGCAGCCTGACTAGCGTTACCTCCTACGAGCAGTACTTC. Encoded protein: CASSLTSVTSYEQYF. The rearrangement uses TRBV7-9 and TRBJ2-7; 8 positions match TRBD2. Germline-derived CDR1 and CDR2 are SEHNR and FQNEAQ (reference sequence). The CDR3 runs to 15 residues. V was pared by 5 bases and J by 0 bases, with 6 bases of the junction left unmatched.

The genes are TRBV28 and TRBJ1-4; no clear D. The CDR3 covers 14 residues. Germline loops: CDR1 MDHEN, CDR2 SYDVKM. Trimming shortened V by 2 bases and J by 3 bases, and 7 bases separated the two germline ends. In DNA form, the CDR3 reads TGTGCCAGCAGTTTAGAGTCTTCTAATGAAAAACTGTTTTTT. Its protein is CASSLESSNEKLFF.

The V call is TRBV2, the J call TRBJ2-2; tentative D call: TRBD2 (6 bases). Deletions cut 8 bases from V and 7 bases from J, with 14 bases between. The V gene's germline CDR1 is SNHLY and CDR2 FYNNEI. CDR3 length: 13 amino acids. The CDR3 DNA follows: TGTGCCAGCTCTTTACTAGCATTCGGGGAGCTGTTTTTT. Translating gives CASSLLAFGELFF.

The CDR3 loop is CASSLRQGDTGELFF. The CDR3 DNA follows: TGTGCCAGCAGCTTGCGGCAGGGGGACACCGGGGAGCTGTTTTTT. V is TRBV5-5 and J is TRBJ2-2; 7 bases fit TRBD1. The junction had 3 bases not matched to a gene; V was cut back by 1 base and J by 3 bases. Germline CDR1 is SGHKS and CDR2 is YYEKEE (reference sequence). The CDR3 consists of 15 residues.

The chain has TRBV11-1 and TRBJ2-7, with 11 bases that match TRBD2. CDR3 length: 15 residues. CDR1 and CDR2 from the germline V gene are SGHAT and FQDESV (reference sequence). V gave up 5 bases and J gave up 3 bases; unmatched junction bases: 6. This CDR3 is CASSPTSGNYYEQYF. The CDR3 nucleotides are TGTGCCAGCAGCCCGACTAGCGGGAACTACTACGAGCAGTACTTC.

V is TRBV30 and J is TRBJ2-1, with TRBD2 matching over 8 bases. The CDR3 totals 13 residues. V lost 1 base to trimming and J lost 12 bases; unmatched junction nucleotides: 8. Germline V gene sequence: CDR1 GTSNPN, CDR2 SVGIG (reference sequence). The CDR3 reads CAWSAGTRVWQFF. CDR3 in DNA: TGTGCCTGGAGTGCTGGGACTAGAGTTTGGCAGTTCTTC.

The gene calls are TRBV9 and TRBJ2-3; 14 positions match TRBD2. This CDR3 spans 18 amino acids. Germline V lookup: CDR1 SGDLS, CDR2 YYNGEE. J was trimmed by 4 bases and V by 0 bases; bases with no gene match: 7. This CDR3 is CASSVGGTSGRVADTQYF. The CDR3 DNA sequence: TGTGCCAGCAGCGTAGGAGGGACTAGCGGGAGAGTGGCAGATACGCAGTATTTT. The full variable domain, in which reference TRBV9 and TRBJ2-3 provide the parts outside the CDR3, is DSGVTQTPKHLITATGQRVTLRCSPRSGDLSVYWYQQSLDQGLQFLIQYYNGEERAKGNILERFSAQQFPDLHSELNLSSLELGDSALYFCASSVGGTSGRVADTQYFGPGTRLTVL.